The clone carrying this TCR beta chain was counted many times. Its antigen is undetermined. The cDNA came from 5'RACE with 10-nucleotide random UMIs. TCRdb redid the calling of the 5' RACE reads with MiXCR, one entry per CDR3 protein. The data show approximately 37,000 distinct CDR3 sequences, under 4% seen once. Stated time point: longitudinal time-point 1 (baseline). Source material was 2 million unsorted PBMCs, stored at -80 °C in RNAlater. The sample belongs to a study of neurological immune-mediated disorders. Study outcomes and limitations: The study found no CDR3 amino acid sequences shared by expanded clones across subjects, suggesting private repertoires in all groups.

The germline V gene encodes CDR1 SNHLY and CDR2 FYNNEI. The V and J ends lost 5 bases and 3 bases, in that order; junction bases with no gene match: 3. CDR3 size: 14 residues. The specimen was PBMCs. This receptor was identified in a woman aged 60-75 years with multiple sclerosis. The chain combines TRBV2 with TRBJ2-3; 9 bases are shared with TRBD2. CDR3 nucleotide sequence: TGTGCCAGCAGTCGCGGGGGGGTGACAGATACGCAGTATTTT. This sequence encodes CASSRGGVTDTQYF.